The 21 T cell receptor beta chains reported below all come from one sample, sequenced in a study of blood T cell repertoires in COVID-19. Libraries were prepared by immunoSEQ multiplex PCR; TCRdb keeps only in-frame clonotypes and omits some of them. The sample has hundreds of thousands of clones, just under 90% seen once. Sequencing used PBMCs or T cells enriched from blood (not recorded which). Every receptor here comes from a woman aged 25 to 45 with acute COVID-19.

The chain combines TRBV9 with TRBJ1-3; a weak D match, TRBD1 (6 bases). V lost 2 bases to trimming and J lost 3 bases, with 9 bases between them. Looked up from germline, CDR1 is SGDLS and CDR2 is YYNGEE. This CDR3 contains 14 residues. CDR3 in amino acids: CASSVQGFGNTIYF. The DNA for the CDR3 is TGTGCCAGCAGCGTTCAGGGGTTTGGAAACACCATATATTTT.

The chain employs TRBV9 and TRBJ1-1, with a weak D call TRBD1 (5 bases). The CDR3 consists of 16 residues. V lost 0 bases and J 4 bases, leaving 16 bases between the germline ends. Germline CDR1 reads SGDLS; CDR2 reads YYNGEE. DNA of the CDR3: TGTGCCAGCAGCGTAGAGCAGGGAGGATTTTTCACTGAAGCTTTCTTT. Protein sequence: CASSVEQGGFFTEAFF.

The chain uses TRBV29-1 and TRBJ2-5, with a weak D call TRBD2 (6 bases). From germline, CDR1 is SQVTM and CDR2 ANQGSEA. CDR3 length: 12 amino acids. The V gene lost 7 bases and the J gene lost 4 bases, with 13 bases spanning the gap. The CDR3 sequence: CSGGSGVETQYF. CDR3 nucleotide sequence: TGCAGCGGAGGTAGCGGCGTAGAGACCCAGTACTTC.

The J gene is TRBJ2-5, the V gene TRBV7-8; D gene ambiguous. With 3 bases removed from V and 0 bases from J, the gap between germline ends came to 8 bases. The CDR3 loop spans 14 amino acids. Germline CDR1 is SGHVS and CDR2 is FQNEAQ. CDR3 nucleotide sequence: TGTGCCAGCAGCTTTTTGGCCGACCAAGAGACCCAGTACTTC. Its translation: CASSFLADQETQYF.

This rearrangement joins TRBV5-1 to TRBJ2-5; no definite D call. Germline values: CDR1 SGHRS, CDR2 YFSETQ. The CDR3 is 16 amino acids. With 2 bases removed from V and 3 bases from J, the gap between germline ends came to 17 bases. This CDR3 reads CASSFSTVGIKETQYF. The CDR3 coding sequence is TGCGCCAGCAGCTTCTCAACAGTCGGCATCAAAGAGACCCAGTACTTC.

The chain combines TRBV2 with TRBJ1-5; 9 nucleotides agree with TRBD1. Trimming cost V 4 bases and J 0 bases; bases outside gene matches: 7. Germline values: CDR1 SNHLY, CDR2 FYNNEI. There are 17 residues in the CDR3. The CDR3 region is CASSGDRARYSNQPQHF. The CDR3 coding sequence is TGTGCCAGCAGTGGGGACAGGGCCAGATATAGCAATCAGCCCCAGCATTTT. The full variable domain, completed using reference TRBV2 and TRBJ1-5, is EPEVTQTPSHQVTQMGQEVILRCVPISNHLYFYWYRQILGQKVEFLVSFYNNEISEKSEIFDDQFSVERPDGSNFTLKIRSTKLEDSAMYFCASSGDRARYSNQPQHFGDGTRLSIL.

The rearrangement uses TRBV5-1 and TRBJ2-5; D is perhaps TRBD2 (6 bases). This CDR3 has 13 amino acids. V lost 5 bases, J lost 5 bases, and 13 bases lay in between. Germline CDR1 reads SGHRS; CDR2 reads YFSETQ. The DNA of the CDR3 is TGCGCCAGCAGGCCCTCGGGGGTGGAGACCCAGTACTTC. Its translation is CASRPSGVETQYF.

The CDR3 coding sequence is TGTGCCAGCAGCTTACCTAGACAGGGAACAGCTTTCTTT. This gives the protein CASSLPRQGTAFF. This sequence joins TRBV7-9 and TRBJ1-1; 7 nucleotides agree with TRBD1. The CDR3 spans 13 residues. V lost 2 bases, J lost 10 bases, and 7 bases stayed unmatched. In germline, CDR1 is SEHNR, CDR2 FQNEAQ (reference sequence).

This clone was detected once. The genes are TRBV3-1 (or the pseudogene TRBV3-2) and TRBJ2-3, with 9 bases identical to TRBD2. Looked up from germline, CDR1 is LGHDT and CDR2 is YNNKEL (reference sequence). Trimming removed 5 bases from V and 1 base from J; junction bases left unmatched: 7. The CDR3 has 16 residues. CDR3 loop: CASSFQTSGGTDTQYF. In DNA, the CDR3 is TGTGCCAGCAGCTTTCAGACTAGCGGAGGCACAGATACGCAGTATTTT.

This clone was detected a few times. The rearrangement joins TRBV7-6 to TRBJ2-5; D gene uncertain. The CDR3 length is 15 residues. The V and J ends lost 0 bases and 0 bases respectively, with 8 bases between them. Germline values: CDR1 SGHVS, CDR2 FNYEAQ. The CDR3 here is CASSLARLNQETQYF. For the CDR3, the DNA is TGTGCCAGCAGCTTAGCGCGCCTCAACCAAGAGACCCAGTACTTC.

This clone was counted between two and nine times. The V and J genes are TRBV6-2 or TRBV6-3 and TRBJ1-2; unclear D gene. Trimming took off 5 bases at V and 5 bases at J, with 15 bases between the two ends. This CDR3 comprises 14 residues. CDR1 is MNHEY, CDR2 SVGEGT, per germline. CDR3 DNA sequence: TGTGCCAGCAGTATCCCTGGAGGGAAATATGGCTACACCTTC. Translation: CASSIPGGKYGYTF.

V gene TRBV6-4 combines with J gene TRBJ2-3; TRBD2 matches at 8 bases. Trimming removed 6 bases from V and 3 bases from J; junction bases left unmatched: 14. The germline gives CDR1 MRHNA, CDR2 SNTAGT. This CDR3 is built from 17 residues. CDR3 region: CASRPDAGGSGTDTQYF. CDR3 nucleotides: TGTGCCAGCAGGCCGGACGCGGGGGGAAGCGGGACAGATACGCAGTATTTT.

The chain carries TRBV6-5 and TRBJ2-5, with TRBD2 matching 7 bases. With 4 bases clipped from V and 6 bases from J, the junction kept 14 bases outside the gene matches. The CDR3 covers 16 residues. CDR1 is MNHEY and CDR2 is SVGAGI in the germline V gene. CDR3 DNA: TGTGCCAGCAGTTTGCGAACCGGGACTACCAAACAGACCCAGTACTTC. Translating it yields CASSLRTGTTKQTQYF.

The CDR3 sequence: CAISGGGTKNSGNTIYF. DNA for the CDR3: TGTGCCATCAGTGGGGGAGGGACGAAGAACTCTGGAAACACCATATATTTT. J is TRBJ1-3 and V is TRBV10-3, with TRBD1 as a possible D gene (5 bases). The CDR3 is made up of 17 amino acids. The V end lost 4 bases, the J end lost 0 bases, and 16 bases lay between the germline ends. Per germline, CDR1 ENHRY and CDR2 SYGVKD.

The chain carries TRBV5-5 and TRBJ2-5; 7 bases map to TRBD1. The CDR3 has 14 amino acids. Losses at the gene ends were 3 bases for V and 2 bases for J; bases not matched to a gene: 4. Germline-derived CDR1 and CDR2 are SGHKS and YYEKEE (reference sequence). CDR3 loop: CASSSQGVQETQYF. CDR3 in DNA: TGTGCCAGCAGCTCCCAGGGGGTACAAGAGACCCAGTACTTC.

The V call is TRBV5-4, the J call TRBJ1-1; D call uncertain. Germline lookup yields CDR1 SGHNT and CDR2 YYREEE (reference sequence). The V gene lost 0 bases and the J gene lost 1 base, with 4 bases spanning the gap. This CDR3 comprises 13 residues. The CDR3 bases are TGTGCCAGCAGCTTGGCCAAGAACACTGAAGCTTTCTTT. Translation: CASSLAKNTEAFF.

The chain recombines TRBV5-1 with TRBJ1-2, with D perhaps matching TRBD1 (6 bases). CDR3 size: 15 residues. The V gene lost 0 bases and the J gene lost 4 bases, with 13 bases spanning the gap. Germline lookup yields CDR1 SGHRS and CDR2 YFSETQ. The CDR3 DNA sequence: TGCGCCAGCAGCTTGGAGGGGGGGATGGTCTATGGCTACACCTTC. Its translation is CASSLEGGMVYGYTF.

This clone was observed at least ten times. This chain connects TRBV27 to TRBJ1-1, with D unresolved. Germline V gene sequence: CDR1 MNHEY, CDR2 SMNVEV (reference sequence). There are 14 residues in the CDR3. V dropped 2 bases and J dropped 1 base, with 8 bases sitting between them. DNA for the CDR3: TGTGCCAGCAGTTTACAACAGCAGAACACTGAAGCTTTCTTT. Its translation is CASSLQQQNTEAFF.

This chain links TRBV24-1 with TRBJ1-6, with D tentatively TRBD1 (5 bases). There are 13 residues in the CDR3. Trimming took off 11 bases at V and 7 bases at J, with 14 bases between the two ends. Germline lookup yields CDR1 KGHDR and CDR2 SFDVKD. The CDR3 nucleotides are TGTGCCATTACCGGGGGGTCAAATTCACCCCTCCACTTT. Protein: CAITGGSNSPLHF.

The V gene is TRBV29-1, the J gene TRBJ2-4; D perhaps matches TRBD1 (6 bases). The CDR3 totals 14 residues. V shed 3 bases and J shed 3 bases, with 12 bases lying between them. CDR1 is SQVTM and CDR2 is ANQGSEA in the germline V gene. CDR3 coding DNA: TGCAGCGTTGAGTCGGGACATAACAAAAACATTCAGTACTTC. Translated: CSVESGHNKNIQYF.

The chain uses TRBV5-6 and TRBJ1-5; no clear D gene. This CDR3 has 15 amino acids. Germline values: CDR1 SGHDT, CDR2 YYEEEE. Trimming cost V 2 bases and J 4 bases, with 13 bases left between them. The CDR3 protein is CASSLDSSGNQPQHF. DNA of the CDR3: TGTGCCAGCAGCTTAGACTCCTCTGGGAATCAGCCCCAGCATTTT.